The 22 T cell receptor beta chains below come from one sample, sequenced in a study of tumor and adjacent non-tumor tissue in lung cancer. TCRbeta libraries were built with three rounds of nested PCR, modified from ARM-PCR. From the multiplex PCR reads, TCRdb called clonotypes with MiXCR, one entry per CDR3 protein. This sample has approximately 110,000 distinct CDR3 sequences; 75% occur once, and the top ten carry about 40%. This sample's RNA came from whole unsorted tissue. The source material was lung tumor tissue. These receptor sequences come from a woman aged 60 to 75 with non-small cell lung cancer.

This chain links TRBV5-1 with TRBJ2-1; D ambiguous. V was pared by 5 bases and J by 0 bases, with 15 bases between. This CDR3 is 16 amino acids long. Germline CDR1 is SGHRS and CDR2 is YFSETQ. DNA of the CDR3: TGCGCCAGCAGACGAGGTATCTCGAGCTCCTACAATGAGCAGTTCTTC. It yields the protein CASRRGISSSYNEQFF.

A single count supports this clonotype. Its ends do not fully match the called genes, so a read error is possible. The chain links TRBV11-2 to TRBJ2-3; 8 bases agree with TRBD2. The V gene's germline CDR1 is SGHAT and CDR2 FQNNGV. The CDR3 sequence is 15 residues long. The CDR3 protein is CASSATGRATDTQYF. DNA for the CDR3: TGTGCTAGCAGCGCCACCGGGAGGGCCACAGATACGCAATATTTT.

This clonotype appeared a few times. The V gene is TRBV9, the J gene TRBJ2-1; TRBD2 aligns across 8 bases. In germline, CDR1 is SGDLS, CDR2 YYNGEE. This CDR3 has 14 amino acids. The trim removed 2 bases at V and 5 bases at J, leaving 3 bases unmatched. The CDR3 DNA reads TGTGCCAGCAGCGTTACGGGAGGGAACAATGAGCAGTTCTTC. This translates into CASSVTGGNNEQFF.

As concerns this clonotype: The junction and the germline gene differ at one end; a read error may be behind it. This chain connects TRBV24-1 to TRBJ2-7, with D perhaps TRBD2 (5 bases). Germline V CDR1 and CDR2: KGHDR, SFDVKD. This CDR3 has 13 amino acids. The CDR3 region has the DNA TGTGCCACCTGTGATTCCGCGGGCTACGAGCAGTACTTC. Its protein is CATCDSAGYEQYF.

Here the CDR3 DNA reads TGTGCCAGCCCTCAACAGGGGGGCTCTACACTATCCATTCAGTACTTC. As protein: CASPQQGGSTLSIQYF. The chain has TRBV5-4 and TRBJ2-4, with TRBD1 identical over 8 bases. Trimming cost V 7 bases and J 9 bases; bases outside gene matches: 18. Looked up from germline, CDR1 is SGHNT and CDR2 is YYREEE (reference sequence). CDR3 size: 16 residues.

This clonotype turned up a few times. The V gene is TRBV5-1, the J gene TRBJ2-1; TRBD1 might be the D (6 bases). Germline V gene sequence: CDR1 SGHRS, CDR2 YFSETQ. This CDR3 region has 15 residues. Trimming removed 4 bases from V and 7 bases from J, with 18 bases in between. The DNA of the CDR3 is TGCGCCAGCAGCAACCGGGACACGGCCAAGAATGAGCAGTTCTTC. It yields the protein CASSNRDTAKNEQFF.

On this clonotype itself: This may stem from a read error, because a much larger clone lies one nucleotide away. The chain employs TRBV6-5 and TRBJ2-7; D is uncertain. Germline CDR1 MNHEY, CDR2 SVGAGI. This CDR3 has 13 residues. This chain's CDR3 is CDSSYLKGYEQYF. The CDR3 DNA follows: TGTGACAGCAGTTACCTCAAAGGTTACGAGCAGTACTTC.

There are many counts of this clonotype. The chain employs TRBV6-5 and TRBJ1-3; D is possibly TRBD1 (5 bases). V was pared by 2 bases and J by 4 bases, with 12 bases between. The V gene's germline CDR1 is MNHEY and CDR2 SVGAGI. The CDR3 runs to 15 residues. The CDR3 sequence: CASSYDQGAGNTIYF. The CDR3 nucleotides read TGTGCCAGCAGTTACGATCAGGGTGCCGGAAACACCATATATTTT.

The chain couples TRBV12-3 or TRBV12-4 to TRBJ1-2; unclear D gene. The V and J ends lost 8 bases and 1 base respectively, with 17 bases between them. CDR3 length: 15 residues. The CDR3 DNA follows: TGTGCCAGCTGCCTGGGAAGCGGAGATAACTATGGCTACACCTTC. Protein product: CASCLGSGDNYGYTF.

A word on this clonotype: Just one base apart from a much larger clone, this may be a read error. This chain uses TRBV6-2 or TRBV6-3 with TRBJ1-2; unclear D gene. The length of the CDR3 is 13 residues. Germline V gene sequence: CDR1 MNHEY, CDR2 SVGEGT. The DNA for the CDR3 is TGTGCCAGCAACCAGGAAAACGTGTATGGCTACAACTTC. It yields the protein CASNQENVYGYNF.

Turning to this clonotype: Possible read error: a much larger clone is one base away. The V gene is TRBV11-2, the J gene TRBJ2-7; D remains ambiguous. The CDR3 extends over 15 amino acids. Germline values: CDR1 SGHAT, CDR2 FQNNGV. The CDR3 DNA follows: TGTGCCAACAGCTTAGATCCCCAGAGGTCCTACGAGCAGTACTTC. It specifies CANSLDPQRSYEQYF.

The V and J genes are TRBV28 and TRBJ1-1, with 8 bases aligning to TRBD1. The germline V gene has CDR1 MDHEN and CDR2 SYDVKM. The CDR3 contains 13 residues. V shed 5 bases, J shed 10 bases, and the junction held 9 bases outside the gene matches. The CDR3 reads CASSMTQDRVAFF. The CDR3, as DNA: TGTGCCAGCAGTATGACCCAGGACAGGGTAGCTTTCTTT.

This clonotype was detected only a few times. The V and J genes are TRBV11-2 and TRBJ2-5, with D perhaps matching TRBD2 (6 bases). This CDR3 has 13 residues. The V end lost 4 bases, the J end lost 3 bases, and 9 bases lay between the germline ends. Germline V lookup: CDR1 SGHAT, CDR2 FQNNGV. The CDR3: CASSSGLKETQYF. As DNA, the CDR3 is TGTGCCAGCAGCTCCGGACTAAAAGAGACCCAGTACTTC.

This rearrangement joins TRBV6-2 or TRBV6-3 to TRBJ2-7; D ambiguous. Germline assignment: CDR1 MNHEY and CDR2 SVGEGT. V was cut by 9 bases and J by 1 base, with 10 bases left in between. There are 12 residues in the CDR3. The CDR3 bases are TGTGCCAGTGGCCTCCCTTCCTACGAGCAGTACTTC. It is translated as CASGLPSYEQYF.

This clonotype was seen more than once but under ten times. This chain connects TRBV11-2 to TRBJ1-2; D uncertain. The germline CDR1 and CDR2 sequences are SGHAT and FQNNGV. Trimming took 3 bases from V and 8 from J, leaving 13 bases between them. CDR3 length: 13 amino acids. DNA of the CDR3: TGTGCCAGCAGCTTGGACCGAACAAGAGGCTACACCTTC. Amino acid sequence: CASSLDRTRGYTF.

The CDR3 protein is CSLMIQRDSYNEQFF. The CDR3 bases are TGCAGCCTCATGATTCAGCGGGACTCCTACAATGAGCAGTTCTTC. The V and J genes are TRBV29-1 and TRBJ2-1, with 7 positions matching TRBD2. This CDR3 comprises 15 residues. After removal of 8 bases from V and 0 bases from J, the junction contained 10 bases not matched to a gene. Germline V gene sequence: CDR1 SQVTM, CDR2 ANQGSEA.

This clonotype was seen more than once but under ten times. A much larger clone differs from this one at a single base, so this may be a read error. This chain joins TRBV19 and TRBJ2-7, with 9 bases identical to TRBD2. This CDR3 spans 14 amino acids. Germline loops: CDR1 LNHDA, CDR2 SQIVND (reference sequence). CDR3 region: CTSSMGLASYEQYF. As DNA, the CDR3 is TGTACCAGTAGTATGGGACTAGCCTCCTACGAGCAGTACTTC.

Points on this clonotype: An end of the junction differs from the germline gene, which may be a read error. This sequence joins TRBV6-1 and TRBJ2-1; D remains unclear. Germline CDR1 reads MNHNS; CDR2 reads SASEGT. This CDR3 contains 14 residues. The DNA for the CDR3 is TGTGTCAGCAGTGAGATAGGGTTCTACAATGAGCAGTTCTTC. It is translated as CVSSEIGFYNEQFF.

Of note for this clonotype: This could be a read error, since a much larger clone is one nucleotide away. V gene TRBV6-5 combines with J gene TRBJ1-5; D might be TRBD1 (5 bases). The V end was cut by 6 bases, the J end by 2 bases, with 23 bases between. The germline V gene has CDR1 MNHEY and CDR2 SVGAGI. The CDR3 consists of 18 residues. CDR3 nucleotide sequence: TGTGCCAGCAGGCCTCTTCGGGGGGGGATAGATCGCAATCAGCCCCAGCATTTT. It translates to CASRPLRGGIDRNQPQHF.

A word on this clonotype: Mismatch with germline at one junction end may stem from a read error. The chain links TRBV10-1 to TRBJ2-5; D perhaps matches TRBD2 (6 bases). The germline V gene encodes CDR1 WNHNN and CDR2 SYGVQD (reference sequence). The CDR3 runs 13 residues. The CDR3 here is CASSMTREETQYF. CDR3 in DNA: TGCGCCAGCAGCATGACAAGGGAGGAGACACAGTACTTC.

Concerning this clonotype: Being one base from a much bigger clone, this may be a read error. The CDR3 DNA follows: TGCAGTGCTAGAATTTCCCCCGGGACAGTCCACTACGAGCAGTACTTC. Protein product: CSARISPGTVHYEQYF. The rearrangement joins TRBV20-1 to TRBJ2-7, with 7 bases lining up with TRBD1. J was trimmed by 3 bases and V by 2 bases; bases with no gene match: 13. The CDR3 loop spans 16 amino acids. CDR1 DFQATT and CDR2 SNEGSKA come from the germline V gene (reference sequence).

About this clonotype itself: Mismatch with germline at one junction end may stem from a read error. The CDR3 nucleotides are TGTGCCAGCAACTTTAGCAGTTCCTACAATGAGCAATTCTTC. Residues: CASNFSSSYNEQFF. The chain recombines TRBV11-2 with TRBJ2-1; D unclear. The CDR3 is made up of 14 amino acids. The V gene's germline CDR1 is SGHAT and CDR2 FQNNGV. Full variable domain (missing parts from reference TRBV11-2 and TRBJ2-1): EAGVAQSPRYKIIEKRQSVAFWCNPISGHATLYWYQQILGQGPKLLIQFQNNGVVDDSQLPKDRFSAERLKGVDSTLKIQPAKLEDSAVYLCASNFSSSYNEQFFGPGTRLTVL.